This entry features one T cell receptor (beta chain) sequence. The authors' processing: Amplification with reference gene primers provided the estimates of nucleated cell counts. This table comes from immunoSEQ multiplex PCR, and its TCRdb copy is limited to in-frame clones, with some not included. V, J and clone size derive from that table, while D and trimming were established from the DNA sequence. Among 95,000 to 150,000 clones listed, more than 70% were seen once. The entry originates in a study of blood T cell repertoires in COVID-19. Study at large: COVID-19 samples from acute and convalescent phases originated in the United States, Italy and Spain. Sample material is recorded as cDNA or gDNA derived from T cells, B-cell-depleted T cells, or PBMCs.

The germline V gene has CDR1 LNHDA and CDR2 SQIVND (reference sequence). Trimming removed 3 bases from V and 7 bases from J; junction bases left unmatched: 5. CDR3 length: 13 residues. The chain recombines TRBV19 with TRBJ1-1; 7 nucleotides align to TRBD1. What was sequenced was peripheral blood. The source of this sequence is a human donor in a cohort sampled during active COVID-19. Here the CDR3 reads CASSIGGGDEAFF. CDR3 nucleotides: TGTGCCAGTAGTATTGGAGGGGGCGATGAAGCTTTCTTT. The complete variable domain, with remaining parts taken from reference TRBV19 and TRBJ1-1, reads DGGITQSPKYLFRKEGQNVTLSCEQNLNHDAMYWYRQDPGQGLRLIYYSQIVNDFQKGDIAEGYSVSREKKESFPLTVTSAQKNPTAFYLCASSIGGGDEAFFGQGTRLTVV.